These T cell receptor beta chains were read from a single sample in a study of cytomegalovirus exposure and HLA in healthy donors. The data were produced by immunoSEQ multiplex PCR, yet TCRdb's version contains in-frame clones alone and is incomplete. The sample records approximately 160,000 clones, approximately 70% being singletons. Sequencing was done on a sample of PBMCs. These receptor sequences come from a young man in good health and CMV-seropositive. Each CDR3 is given with its conserved first and last residue. Fields, in order: CDR3 protein, CDR3 DNA, V gene, D gene, clone size, J gene. D genes are given only for firm matches. For some rows the clone size is stated as once, few or many, or as a class when expanded; others skip it.

CDR3aa: CASSWGRGNQPQHF
CDR3nt: TGTGCCAGCAGCTGGGGCCGGGGGAATCAGCCCCAGCATTTT
v_gene: TRBV11-2
d_gene: .
abundance: .
j_gene: TRBJ1-5

CDR3aa: CASSSHGTGAVTEAFF
CDR3nt: TGTGCCAGCAGTTCCCATGGGACAGGGGCGGTCACTGAAGCTTTCTTT
v_gene: TRBV6-5
d_gene: TRBD1
abundance: .
j_gene: TRBJ1-1

CDR3aa: CASSWSGSKNEKLFF
CDR3nt: TGTGCCAGCAGCTGGTCTGGCAGTAAAAATGAAAAACTGTTTTTT
v_gene: TRBV5-4
d_gene: .
abundance: few
j_gene: TRBJ1-4

CDR3aa: CAWSARGLNTEAFF
CDR3nt: TGTGCCTGGAGTGCGCGGGGGTTGAACACTGAAGCTTTCTTT
v_gene: TRBV30
d_gene: .
abundance: .
j_gene: TRBJ1-1

CDR3aa: CAWSAGLAETDTQYF
CDR3nt: TGTGCCTGGAGTGCTGGGCTAGCGGAGACAGATACGCAGTATTTT
v_gene: TRBV30
d_gene: TRBD2
abundance: .
j_gene: TRBJ2-3

CDR3aa: CASSQTGVDTEAFF
CDR3nt: TGTGCCAGCAGCCAGACAGGGGTGGACACTGAAGCTTTCTTT
v_gene: TRBV7-9
d_gene: TRBD1
abundance: few
j_gene: TRBJ1-1

CDR3aa: CASSAQAMNTEAFF
CDR3nt: TGTGCCAGCAGCGCACAGGCGATGAACACTGAAGCTTTCTTT
v_gene: TRBV7-9
d_gene: .
abundance: .
j_gene: TRBJ1-1

CDR3aa: CASSFTGEETQYF
CDR3nt: TGTGCCAGCAGCTTTACAGGGGAAGAGACCCAGTACTTC
v_gene: TRBV11-1
d_gene: TRBD1
abundance: .
j_gene: TRBJ2-5

CDR3aa: CASSLGADTEAFF
CDR3nt: TGTGCCAGTAGTTTGGGGGCCGACACTGAAGCTTTCTTT
v_gene: TRBV19
d_gene: .
abundance: .
j_gene: TRBJ1-1

CDR3aa: CASSTMGTGRMYGYTF
CDR3nt: TGTGCCAGCAGTACAATGGGGACAGGAAGGATGTATGGCTACACCTTC
v_gene: TRBV2
d_gene: TRBD1
abundance: few
j_gene: TRBJ1-2

CDR3aa: CASSQDFGQGSFNEQFF
CDR3nt: TGCGCCAGCAGCCAAGATTTCGGACAGGGATCTTTCAATGAGCAGTTCTTC
v_gene: TRBV4-1
d_gene: TRBD1
abundance: few
j_gene: TRBJ2-1

CDR3aa: CASSLRDRGLYTEAFF
CDR3nt: TGTGCCAGCAGCTTACGGGACAGGGGGCTCTACACTGAAGCTTTCTTT
v_gene: TRBV13
d_gene: TRBD1
abundance: few
j_gene: TRBJ1-1

CDR3aa: CAISDPSGGPNEQFF
CDR3nt: TGTGCCATCAGTGATCCTAGCGGGGGACCCAATGAGCAGTTCTTC
v_gene: TRBV10-3
d_gene: TRBD2
abundance: .
j_gene: TRBJ2-1

CDR3aa: CAISDGLAGGPEGYNEQFF
CDR3nt: TGTGCCATCAGTGACGGACTAGCGGGAGGACCGGAGGGCTACAATGAGCAGTTCTTC
v_gene: TRBV10-3
d_gene: TRBD2
abundance: .
j_gene: TRBJ2-1

CDR3aa: CASSLPTAGSYQETQYF
CDR3nt: TGCGCCAGCAGTCTGCCGACAGCGGGCTCCTACCAAGAGACCCAGTACTTC
v_gene: TRBV23-1
d_gene: .
abundance: .
j_gene: TRBJ2-5

CDR3aa: CAISESGDTQYF
CDR3nt: TGTGCCATCAGTGAGTCCGGAGATACGCAGTATTTT
v_gene: TRBV10-3
d_gene: .
abundance: .
j_gene: TRBJ2-3

CDR3aa: CASSSDRVNYGYTF
CDR3nt: TGTGCCAGCAGCTCGGACAGGGTAAACTATGGCTACACCTTC
v_gene: TRBV7-9
d_gene: TRBD1
abundance: .
j_gene: TRBJ1-2

CDR3aa: CASAPGLAGVLSTDTQYF
CDR3nt: TGTGCTAGCGCCCCGGGACTAGCGGGAGTACTGAGCACAGATACGCAGTATTTT
v_gene: TRBV7-7
d_gene: TRBD2
abundance: .
j_gene: TRBJ2-3

CDR3aa: CAWSLTGGNTEAFF
CDR3nt: TGTGCCTGGAGTTTGACAGGAGGAAACACTGAAGCTTTCTTT
v_gene: TRBV30
d_gene: .
abundance: .
j_gene: TRBJ1-1

CDR3aa: CASSLFPQGVGTDTQYF
CDR3nt: TGTGCCAGCAGCTTATTCCCCCAGGGGGTAGGCACAGATACGCAGTATTTT
v_gene: TRBV11-3
d_gene: TRBD1
abundance: .
j_gene: TRBJ2-3

CDR3aa: CASSPTPGQPDYGYTF
CDR3nt: TGTGCCAGCAGCCCGACCCCAGGACAGCCGGACTATGGCTACACCTTC
v_gene: TRBV5-5
d_gene: .
abundance: .
j_gene: TRBJ1-2

CDR3aa: CASSSTGVSGNTIYF
CDR3nt: TGTGCCAGCAGTTCAACAGGGGTAAGCGGAAACACCATATATTTT
v_gene: TRBV28
d_gene: TRBD1
abundance: .
j_gene: TRBJ1-3

CDR3aa: CASSISGSSTSNSPLHF
CDR3nt: TGTGCCAGCAGTATAAGCGGATCATCGACATCTAATTCACCCCTCCACTTT
v_gene: TRBV2
d_gene: .
abundance: .
j_gene: TRBJ1-6

CDR3aa: CAWSYRDRQQPQHF
CDR3nt: TGTGCCTGGAGTTACAGGGATCGGCAGCAGCCCCAGCATTTT
v_gene: TRBV30
d_gene: .
abundance: few
j_gene: TRBJ1-5

CDR3aa: CAISEAGTSDTGELFF
CDR3nt: TGTGCCATCAGTGAGGCCGGGACTAGCGACACCGGGGAGCTGTTTTTT
v_gene: TRBV10-3
d_gene: TRBD2
abundance: .
j_gene: TRBJ2-2

CDR3aa: CASSGRLAASQETQYF
CDR3nt: TGCGCCAGCAGCGGACGACTAGCGGCCTCCCAAGAGACCCAGTACTTC
v_gene: TRBV4-1
d_gene: TRBD2
abundance: .
j_gene: TRBJ2-5

CDR3aa: CASSWTGNNSPLHF
CDR3nt: TGTGCCAGCAGCTGGACAGGGAATAATTCACCCCTCCACTTT
v_gene: TRBV28
d_gene: TRBD1
abundance: .
j_gene: TRBJ1-6

CDR3aa: CATSRDPGTASAIYF
CDR3nt: TGTGCCACCAGCAGAGACCCGGGGACAGCCTCAGCCATATATTTT
v_gene: TRBV15
d_gene: TRBD1
abundance: .
j_gene: TRBJ1-3

CDR3aa: CASSSRQGSSYNEQFF
CDR3nt: TGTGCCAGCAGCTCACGACAGGGAAGCTCCTACAATGAGCAGTTCTTC
v_gene: TRBV5-6
d_gene: TRBD1
abundance: .
j_gene: TRBJ2-1

CDR3aa: CASRGPGDNSPLHF
CDR3nt: TGTGCCAGCAGGGGGCCAGGGGACAATTCACCCCTCCACTTT
v_gene: TRBV6-1
d_gene: .
abundance: .
j_gene: TRBJ1-6

CDR3aa: CASQASGENYGYTF
CDR3nt: TGTGCCAGCCAAGCATCGGGGGAGAACTATGGCTACACCTTC
v_gene: TRBV2
d_gene: .
abundance: .
j_gene: TRBJ1-2

CDR3aa: CASSEAGVGETQYF
CDR3nt: TGCGCCAGCAGTGAGGCAGGGGTAGGGGAGACCCAGTACTTC
v_gene: TRBV10-1
d_gene: .
abundance: once
j_gene: TRBJ2-5

CDR3aa: CAISVGQAMNTEAFF
CDR3nt: TGTGCCATCAGTGTGGGACAGGCCATGAACACTGAAGCTTTCTTT
v_gene: TRBV10-3
d_gene: TRBD1
abundance: .
j_gene: TRBJ1-1

CDR3aa: CASSPGQGSYNEQFF
CDR3nt: TGTGCCAGCAGCCCAGGACAGGGTTCCTACAATGAGCAGTTCTTC
v_gene: TRBV11-3
d_gene: TRBD1
abundance: .
j_gene: TRBJ2-1

CDR3aa: CSVATGIDRTEAFF
CDR3nt: TGCAGCGTTGCGACAGGTATTGACCGAACGGAAGCTTTCTTT
v_gene: TRBV29-1
d_gene: .
abundance: once
j_gene: TRBJ1-1

CDR3aa: CASSVGQGETQYF
CDR3nt: TGTGCCAGCAGCGTCGGACAGGGGGAGACCCAGTACTTC
v_gene: TRBV7-3
d_gene: TRBD1
abundance: .
j_gene: TRBJ2-5

CDR3aa: CASSFPDRGLAYGYTF
CDR3nt: TGTGCCAGCAGCTTCCCGGACAGGGGGCTTGCCTATGGCTACACCTTC
v_gene: TRBV5-6
d_gene: TRBD1
abundance: .
j_gene: TRBJ1-2